The 8 T cell receptor beta chains given below trace back to one sample, sequenced in a study of metastatic and nonmetastatic thyroid tumors. TCRdb reassembled clones from the PCR reads with MiXCR. There are some 9,000 clones in the sample; approximately 40% occur only once, and 20% to 25% lies in the top ten. Thyroid surgery was performed in patients who had received no treatment beforehand. Sequenced sample: tumor tissue. All receptors come from a female donor with papillary thyroid cancer or a benign thyroid nodule (not recorded which). Some clones in this sample may be carry-over from other donors' samples.

By share, this clone ranks as medium-sized (0.01 to 0.1%). The V gene is TRBV6-1, the J gene TRBJ1-3; TRBD1 is a possible D gene (6 bases). Germline V gene lookup returns CDR1 MNHNS and CDR2 SASEGT. This CDR3 contains 13 residues. Trimming pared 6 bases from V and 6 bases from J, leaving 12 bases between. For the CDR3, the DNA is TGTGCCAGCAGCCTCAGGGGCTCAAACACCATATATTTT. Translating it yields CASSLRGSNTIYF.

With respect to this clone: Relative to the germline gene, one junction end is altered; a read error may explain this. The CDR3 bases are TGCAGTGCCCCGCGAGGGCCCGGTGAGCTGTTTTTT. It translates to CSAPRGPGELFF. The chain employs TRBV20-1 and TRBJ2-2; tentative D call: TRBD2 (5 bases). Looked up from germline, CDR1 is DFQATT and CDR2 is SNEGSKA (reference sequence). CDR3 size: 12 residues.

This clone was counted between two and nine times. V is TRBV6-5 and J is TRBJ1-2; 10 bases are shared with TRBD1. CDR3 size: 16 residues. The germline V gene encodes CDR1 MNHEY and CDR2 SVGAGI. V lost 4 bases, J lost 4 bases, and 9 bases stayed unmatched. The CDR3 sequence: CASSFDRGRRGYGYTF. DNA of the CDR3: TGTGCCAGCAGTTTCGACAGGGGGCGGAGAGGCTATGGCTACACCTTC.

CDR3 residues: CASSELGTVRGHYEQYF. The DNA for the CDR3 is TGTGCCAGCAGTGAATTAGGGACAGTCCGTGGGCACTACGAGCAGTACTTC. This chain connects TRBV2 to TRBJ2-7; TRBD1 matches at 7 bases. The V and J ends lost 2 bases and 3 bases, in that order; junction bases with no gene match: 13. The CDR3 extends over 17 amino acids. Germline assignment: CDR1 SNHLY and CDR2 FYNNEI.

This clone was observed a few times. The chain uses TRBV27 and TRBJ1-6; TRBD1 agrees at 7 bases. Losses at the gene ends were 7 bases for V and 9 bases for J; bases not matched to a gene: 9. This CDR3 comprises 14 residues. Germline V gives CDR1 MNHEY, CDR2 SMNVEV (reference sequence). The CDR3 nucleotides read TGTGCCAGCACTCGACAGGGTGGGCCTTCACCCCTCCACTTT. It codes for CASTRQGGPSPLHF.

In its sample, this clone is medium-sized. This chain uses TRBV20-1 with TRBJ2-7; D unclear. CDR1 is DFQATT, CDR2 SNEGSKA, per germline (reference sequence). The CDR3 runs to 11 residues. Trimming removed 0 bases at V and 4 bases at J, with 4 bases between. CDR3 residues: CSARESYEQYF. The CDR3 bases are TGCAGTGCTAGAGAATCGTACGAGCAGTACTTC.

The table lists this clone with a few counts. The chain carries TRBV28 and TRBJ1-1; TRBD1 agrees at 8 bases. The CDR3 length is 11 residues. J was trimmed by 12 bases and V by 2 bases; bases with no gene match: 2. Germline V CDR1 and CDR2: MDHEN, SYDVKM. The CDR3 bases are TGTGCCAGCAGTTTACAGGGGGCAACTTTCTTT. It translates to CASSLQGATFF.

The CDR3 DNA follows: TGTGCCAGCAGCTTTCAGAAGGAGACCCAGTACTTC. Protein: CASSFQKETQYF. The chain links TRBV7-2 to TRBJ2-5; D remains ambiguous. Germline V gene sequence: CDR1 SGHTA, CDR2 FQGNSA. Trimming took off 3 bases at V and 5 bases at J, with 7 bases between the two ends. CDR3 length: 12 residues.